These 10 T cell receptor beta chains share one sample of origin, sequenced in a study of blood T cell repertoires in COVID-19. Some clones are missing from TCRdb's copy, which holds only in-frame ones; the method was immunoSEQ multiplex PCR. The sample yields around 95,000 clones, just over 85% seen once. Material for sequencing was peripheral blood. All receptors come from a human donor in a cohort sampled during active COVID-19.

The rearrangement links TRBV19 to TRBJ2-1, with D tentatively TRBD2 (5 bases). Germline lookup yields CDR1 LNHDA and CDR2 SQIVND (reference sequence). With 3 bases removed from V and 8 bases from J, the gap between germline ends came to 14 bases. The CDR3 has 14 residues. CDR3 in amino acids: CASSIPGLSDEQFF. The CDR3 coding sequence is TGTGCCAGTAGTATCCCCGGACTCTCCGATGAGCAGTTCTTC.

The CDR3 DNA follows: TGCAGTGCTATGGGGGCGACAGCTTTCTTT. Translating it yields CSAMGATAFF. The chain joins TRBV20-1 to TRBJ1-1; a weak D match, TRBD1 (6 bases). Germline V gives CDR1 DFQATT, CDR2 SNEGSKA (reference sequence). Trimming took 4 bases from V and 10 from J, leaving 10 bases between them. This CDR3 contains 10 residues.

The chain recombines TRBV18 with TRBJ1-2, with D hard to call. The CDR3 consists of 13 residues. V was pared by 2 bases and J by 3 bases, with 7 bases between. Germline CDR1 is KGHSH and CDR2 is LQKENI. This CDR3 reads CASSPTDYYGYTF. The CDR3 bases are TGTGCCAGCTCACCAACAGATTACTATGGCTACACCTTC.

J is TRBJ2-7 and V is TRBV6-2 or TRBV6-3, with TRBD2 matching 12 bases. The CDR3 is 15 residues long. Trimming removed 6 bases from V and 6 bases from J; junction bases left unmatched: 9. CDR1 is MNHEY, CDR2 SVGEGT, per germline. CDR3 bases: TGTGCCAGCAGGCCTAGCGGGAGGGCTTCCGCCGAGCAGTACTTC. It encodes CASRPSGRASAEQYF.

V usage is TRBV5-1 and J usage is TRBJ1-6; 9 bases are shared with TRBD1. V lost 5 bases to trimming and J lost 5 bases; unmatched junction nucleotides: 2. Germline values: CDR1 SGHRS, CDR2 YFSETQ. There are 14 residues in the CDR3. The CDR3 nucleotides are TGCGCCAGCAGGGGGGACAGGGATAATTCACCCCTCCACTTT. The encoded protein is CASRGDRDNSPLHF.

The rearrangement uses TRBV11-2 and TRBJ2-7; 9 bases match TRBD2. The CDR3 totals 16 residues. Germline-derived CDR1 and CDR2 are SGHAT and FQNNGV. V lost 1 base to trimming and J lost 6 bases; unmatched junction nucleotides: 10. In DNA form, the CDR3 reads TGTGCCAGCAGCTTAGGGGGGTCTAGCGGGACGGGCGAGCAGTACTTC. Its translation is CASSLGGSSGTGEQYF.

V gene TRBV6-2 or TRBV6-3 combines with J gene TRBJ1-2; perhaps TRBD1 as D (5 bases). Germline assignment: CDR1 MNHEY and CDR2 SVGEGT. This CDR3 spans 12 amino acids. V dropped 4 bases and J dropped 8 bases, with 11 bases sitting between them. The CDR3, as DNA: TGTGCCAGCAGTTCAGCAGGGCCCGGCTACACCTTC. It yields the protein CASSSAGPGYTF.

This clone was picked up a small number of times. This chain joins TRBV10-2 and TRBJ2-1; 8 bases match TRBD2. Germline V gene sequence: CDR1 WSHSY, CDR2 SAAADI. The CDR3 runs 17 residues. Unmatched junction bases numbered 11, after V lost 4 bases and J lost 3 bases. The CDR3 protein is CASSGILPGTSYNEQFF. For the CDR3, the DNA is TGCGCCAGCAGTGGGATACTCCCGGGGACTAGCTACAATGAGCAGTTCTTC.

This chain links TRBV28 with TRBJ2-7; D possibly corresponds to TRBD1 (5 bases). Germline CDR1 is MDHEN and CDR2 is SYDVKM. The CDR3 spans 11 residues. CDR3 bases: TGTGCTTCAGGGCAGCTCTACGAGCAGTACTTC. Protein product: CASGQLYEQYF.

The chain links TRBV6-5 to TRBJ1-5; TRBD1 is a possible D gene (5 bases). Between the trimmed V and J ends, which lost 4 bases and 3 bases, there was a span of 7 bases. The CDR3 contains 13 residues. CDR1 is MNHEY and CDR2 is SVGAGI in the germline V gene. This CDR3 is CASSSDINQPQHF. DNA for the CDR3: TGTGCCAGCAGTTCGGACATCAATCAGCCCCAGCATTTT.